A selection of T cell receptor beta chains follows, all from one sample in a study of control samples from healthy donors and cancer patients. The assay was immunoSEQ multiplex PCR, and TCRdb's table has in-frame clones only and misses some. Counted here are fewer than 100,000 clones, approximately 78% occurring once; the ten biggest clones make up about 2%. The sequenced sample was blood. These receptors all come from a man in his 60s in good health. Each CDR3 is given with its conserved first and last residue. A D gene is named only where the DNA matches it firmly. Clone size is stated in some rows and not others, as once, few, many or a class when expanded.

J gene | V gene | clone size | D gene | CDR3 DNA | CDR3 protein
TRBJ2-5 | TRBV6-2/TRBV6-3 | few | NA | TGTGCCAGCAGTTACTCGAAAGAGACCCAGTACTTC | CASSYSKETQYF
TRBJ1-1 | TRBV25-1 | NA | NA | TGTGCCAGCGCACCCCGGCAGGACCTAAACACTGAAGCTTTCTTT | CASAPRQDLNTEAFF
TRBJ2-5 | TRBV28 | NA | TRBD1 | TGTGCCAGCAGTTTATGGACCTTAGGACAGGGTCAAGAGACCCAGTACTTC | CASSLWTLGQGQETQYF
TRBJ2-6 | TRBV24-1 | NA | NA | TGTGCCACCAGTGATGCGGTATCTGGGGCCAACGTCCTGACTTTC | CATSDAVSGANVLTF
TRBJ2-5 | TRBV9 | NA | TRBD1 | TGTGCCAGCAGCCGGGACAGGCAACAAGAGACCCAGTACTTC | CASSRDRQQETQYF
TRBJ2-1 | TRBV4-1 | once | TRBD1 | TGCGCCAGCAGCAACCGACTTAAAGCCGGGACAGGTCCCTCCTACAATGAGCAGTTCTTC | CASSNRLKAGTGPSYNEQFF
TRBJ1-3 | TRBV5-4 | few | NA | TGTGCCAGCAGCTTGGACCCAGGGAGTGCTGGAAACACCATATATTTT | CASSLDPGSAGNTIYF
TRBJ1-4 | TRBV15 | once | TRBD1 | TGTGCCACCAGCAGAACTAACAGGGGGCGCGAGGGGGCCAATGAAAAACTGTTTTTT | CATSRTNRGREGANEKLFF
TRBJ2-1 | TRBV10-3 | NA | TRBD1 | TGTGCCATCAGTCCAGGGACAGGGGGTAGCTCCTACAATGAGCAGTTCTTC | CAISPGTGGSSYNEQFF
TRBJ1-1 | TRBV30 | NA | NA | TGTGCCTGGACTGGAGGGATGAACACTGAAGCTTTCTTT | CAWTGGMNTEAFF
TRBJ1-2 | TRBV2 | NA | NA | TGTGCCAGCAGCTTTTACTATGGCTACACCTTC | CASSFYYGYTF
TRBJ2-7 | TRBV11-2 | NA | TRBD2 | TGTGCCAGCAGCCCCGGGAGGGGGGGCAACGAGCAGTACTTC | CASSPGRGGNEQYF
TRBJ1-1 | TRBV5-1 | once | NA | TGCGCCAGCAGCTTGGAAGGGTACGGCACTGAAGCTTTCTTT | CASSLEGYGTEAFF
TRBJ2-7 | TRBV11-2 | NA | NA | TGTGCCAGCAGCTTGGGGGGCCCGACCTACGAGCAGTACTTC | CASSLGGPTYEQYF